The 3 T cell receptor beta chains reported below all come from one sample, sequenced in a study of blood T cell repertoires in COVID-19. Repertoires were generated with immunoSEQ multiplex PCR, while TCRdb's copy carries only in-frame clones and drops some. The data contain tens of thousands of clones, 70% to 90% of them singletons. The sequenced sample consisted of peripheral blood. Receptor source: a man in his forties or fifties with active COVID-19.

V usage is TRBV11-3 and J usage is TRBJ2-5, with 8 bases aligning to TRBD2. Germline CDR1 and CDR2: SGHNT and YENEEA. Unmatched junction bases numbered 8, after V lost 0 bases and J lost 5 bases. This CDR3 comprises 16 residues. The CDR3 here is CASSLEASGGSETQYF. CDR3 coding DNA: TGTGCCAGCAGCTTAGAGGCGAGCGGGGGTAGCGAGACCCAGTACTTC.

The sample holds one count of this clone. This chain connects TRBV29-1 to TRBJ2-2, with TRBD2 as a possible D gene (5 bases). This CDR3 spans 14 amino acids. Trimming took 6 bases from V and 6 from J, leaving 17 bases between them. The V gene's germline CDR1 is SQVTM and CDR2 ANQGSEA. The CDR3 sequence: CSVLAGYKAGELFF. The DNA of the CDR3 is TGCAGCGTCCTCGCGGGCTATAAGGCCGGGGAGCTGTTTTTT.

This chain uses TRBV15 with TRBJ2-2, with a weak D call TRBD1 (6 bases). CDR3 length equals 15 residues. CDR1 is LNHNV and CDR2 is YYDKDF in the germline V gene (reference sequence). The V end was cut by 6 bases, the J end by 1 base, with 12 bases between. The CDR3 DNA reads as TGTGCCACCAGAGCCGGACAGCTGAACACCGGGGAGCTGTTTTTT. This translates into CATRAGQLNTGELFF.